This T cell receptor beta chain was captured by sequencing in a study of T cell responses to AZD1222 COVID-19 vaccine. Study outcomes and limitations: Rises in breadth and depth of Spike-specific TCRs came after two AZD1222 doses. The study identified only a handful of AZD1222 recipients as seropositive at baseline.

Method: immunoSEQ multiplex PCR; TCRdb's copy keeps in-frame clones and lacks some. The data show roughly 110,000 clones, roughly 85% seen once. Remarks on this clone: Antigen: not known.

This CDR3 is built from 23 residues. Trimming removed 1 base at V and 0 bases at J, with 31 bases between. Per the germline V gene, CDR1 is SGHDN and CDR2 is FVKESK. This clonotype was obtained from an adult who received the AZD1222 COVID-19 vaccine. The input for sequencing was peripheral blood, taken 28 days after the second AZD1222 dose. The rearrangement links TRBV14 to TRBJ2-4, with D perhaps matching TRBD1 or TRBD2 (6 bases each). CDR3 residues: CASSQGERPGDIGSRVAKNIQYF. CDR3 nucleotides: TGTGCCAGCAGCCAAGGCGAACGGCCGGGGGACATCGGTAGCCGGGTAGCCAAAAACATTCAGTACTTC. The complete variable domain, with remaining parts taken from reference TRBV14 and TRBJ2-4, reads EAGVTQFPSHSVIEKGQTVTLRCDPISGHDNLYWYRRVMGKEIKFLLHFVKESKQDESGMPNNRFLAERTGGTYSTLKVQPAELEDSGVYFCASSQGERPGDIGSRVAKNIQYFGAGTRLSVL.